These 7 T cell receptor beta chains share one sample of origin, sequenced in a study of a mutant IDH1 vaccine in newly diagnosed glioma. These receptors' targets are unknown. The time point denotes: week 47, end of study. All doses held 300 ug of mutant IDH1 20-mer peptide, with topical imiquimod. Using immunoSEQ multiplex PCR, the repertoire was profiled, and TCRdb retains in-frame clones only, with some absent. The sample lists about 94,000 clones; roughly nine tenths were seen once. The source was PBMCs, collected from a glioma patient whose treatment included an IDH1 peptide vaccine. The origin of the receptors is a woman between 50 and 59 years old with glioma.

The chain links TRBV6-5 to TRBJ2-1; 10 bases fit TRBD2. Germline V CDR1 and CDR2: MNHEY, SVGAGI. CDR3 length equals 15 residues. The V and J ends lost 6 bases and 8 bases, in that order; junction bases with no gene match: 10. As DNA, the CDR3 is TGTGCCAGCAGCCCCGAACTAGCGGGATGGGATGAGCAGTTCTTC. This gives the protein CASSPELAGWDEQFF.

This chain links TRBV28 with TRBJ1-5; tentative D call: TRBD1 (5 bases). V lost 1 base and J lost 0, with 10 bases in between. The germline gives CDR1 MDHEN, CDR2 SYDVKM. This CDR3 region has 16 residues. As DNA, the CDR3 is TGTGCCAGCAGTTTATTACAGGTCAATAGCAATCAGCCCCAGCATTTT. Protein: CASSLLQVNSNQPQHF.

V usage is TRBV21-1 and J usage is TRBJ2-7; whether TRBD1, the table's D call, matches the DNA was not checked. TRBV21-1 is a known pseudogene. This CDR3 comprises 15 residues. CDR3: CASSTQGQGSFEQYF. CDR3 DNA: TGTGCCAGCAGCACCCAGGGACAGGGGTCGTTCGAGCAGTACTTC.

J is TRBJ1-3 and V is TRBV7-9, with D hard to call. This CDR3 has 15 residues. The germline V gene encodes CDR1 SEHNR and CDR2 FQNEAQ (reference sequence). V was pared by 5 bases and J by 3 bases, with 14 bases between. DNA for the CDR3: TGTGCCAGCAGCCCGTTCGCGGGGTATGGAAACACCATATATTTT. Translation gives CASSPFAGYGNTIYF.

The chain combines TRBV2 with TRBJ2-7; D gene ambiguous. CDR3 length: 11 residues. Germline values: CDR1 SNHLY, CDR2 FYNNEI. Trimming cost V 2 bases and J 6 bases, with 5 bases left between them. CDR3 bases: TGTGCCAGCAGTGAAACGCCCGAGCAGTACTTC. Translation gives CASSETPEQYF.

This clone has just one count. The genes are TRBV5-1 and TRBJ2-2; D is possibly TRBD2 (5 bases). The germline V gene has CDR1 SGHRS and CDR2 YFSETQ. The CDR3 length is 16 residues. V was pared by 0 bases and J by 0 bases, with 9 bases between. Written as DNA, the CDR3 is TGCGCCAGCAGCTTGGCCTGGGGAGCGAACACCGGGGAGCTGTTTTTT. It yields the protein CASSLAWGANTGELFF.

The gene calls are TRBV6-1 and TRBJ1-1, with 7 bases aligning to TRBD1. Trimming at V came to 3 bases and at J to 2 bases, leaving 6 bases not matched to a gene. The germline gives CDR1 MNHNS, CDR2 SASEGT. This CDR3 spans 15 amino acids. In DNA form, the CDR3 reads TGTGCCAGCAGTGATTTCGACAGGGCCAACACTGAAGCTTTCTTT. It is translated as CASSDFDRANTEAFF.